This T cell receptor (beta chain) came from a study of shared clonotypes between healthy human individuals. Whole-study findings and limits: Clonotype sharing among donors was thought likely to change with sequencing depth. Sequencing of the sorted subsets was shown by rarefaction to be incomplete despite large depth.

On this clone itself: Its matching antigen is unknown.

The CDR3 covers 12 residues. The germline V gene encodes CDR1 ENHRY and CDR2 SYGVKD. V gave up 7 bases and J gave up 7 bases, with 14 bases separating them. Every subset's genomic DNA went evenly onto several immunoSEQ plates. The data were produced by immunoSEQ multiplex PCR, yet TCRdb's version contains in-frame clones alone and is incomplete. The repertoire has 2 million to 2.5 million clones, 80% to 95% of them found once; the top ten carry 0.39%. This sequence originates from a man between 18 and 29 years old in good health. Some clones in this sample may be carry-over from other donors' samples. The genes are TRBV10-3 and TRBJ2-7; D is unclear. Material for sequencing was naive CD4+ T cells from PBMCs. Indicated subset: CD45RA+ positively selected. The CDR3 spells CAINADTWEQYF. CDR3 DNA sequence: TGTGCCATCAATGCTGACACCTGGGAGCAGTACTTC.